The rows below give T cell receptor beta chains drawn from one sample of a study of radiation and T cells in renal cell carcinoma. Produced via immunoSEQ multiplex PCR; TCRdb's table is partial and in-frame only. The sample shows some 30,000 clones, about 84% of them seen only once. Sequencing was performed on blood, taken from a patient whose treatment included radiotherapy and nephrectomy. These receptors were obtained from a man aged 55 to 70 with renal cell carcinoma. The CDR3 runs from the conserved cysteine through the conserved F or W. The D gene is left open where the match is weak. Clone size is shown for a subset of rows, as once, few, many or a class of expanded clone.

abundance,v_gene,j_gene,d_gene,CDR3aa,CDR3nt
NA,TRBV7-9,TRBJ1-2,TRBD1,CASSLEAGGFGYTF,TGTGCCAGCAGCTTGGAAGCAGGGGGCTTTGGCTACACCTTC
NA,TRBV30,TRBJ2-2,TRBD1,CAWRPGQRTGELFF,TGTGCCTGGAGACCGGGACAGCGCACCGGGGAGCTGTTTTTT
NA,TRBV7-9,TRBJ1-1,NA,CASSLDPAGTEAFF,TGTGCCAGCAGCTTGGACCCCGCGGGAACTGAAGCTTTCTTT
NA,TRBV5-1,TRBJ2-7,NA,CASSSRGYRDEQYF,TGCGCCAGCAGCTCCAGGGGTTATAGGGACGAGCAGTACTTC
NA,TRBV11-3,TRBJ2-1,TRBD1,CASSLRDSGPYNEQFF,TGTGCCAGCAGCTTAAGGGACAGTGGACCATACAATGAGCAGTTCTTC
NA,TRBV14,TRBJ1-6,TRBD1,CASSRGTARNSPLHF,TGTGCCAGCAGCCGCGGGACAGCGAGAAATTCACCCCTCCACTTT
NA,TRBV6-1,TRBJ1-2,NA,CASSETEDYGYTF,TGTGCCAGCAGTGAAACGGAGGACTATGGCTACACCTTC
NA,TRBV7-6,TRBJ2-7,TRBD2,CASSENLAGEAYEQYF,TGTGCCAGCAGCGAAAACCTAGCGGGAGAGGCGTACGAGCAGTACTTC
NA,TRBV7-6,TRBJ1-3,NA,CASSLGLPGWGVTIYF,TGTGCCAGCAGCTTAGGGTTACCAGGGTGGGGAGTCACCATATATTTT
NA,TRBV5-1,TRBJ1-1,NA,CASSQVVNTEAFF,TGCGCCAGCAGCCAGGTAGTGAACACTGAAGCTTTCTTT
NA,TRBV30,TRBJ2-7,NA,CAWSVNWGNYEQYF,TGTGCCTGGAGTGTGAATTGGGGAAACTACGAGCAGTACTTC
NA,TRBV27,TRBJ2-7,TRBD1,CASRRTGAHEQYF,TGTGCCAGCCGTAGGACAGGGGCCCACGAGCAGTACTTC
NA,TRBV2,TRBJ2-2,NA,CATQGTGELFF,TGTGCCACCCAAGGCACCGGGGAGCTGTTTTTT
NA,TRBV29-1,TRBJ2-7,NA,CSTRGLSLAYEQYF,TGCAGCACCAGAGGACTTAGTCTAGCCTACGAGCAGTACTTC
NA,TRBV18,TRBJ2-3,TRBD2,CASSKEVAGAADTQYF,TGTGCCAGCTCCAAGGAGGTAGCGGGAGCGGCAGATACGCAGTATTTT
NA,TRBV30,TRBJ2-2,TRBD2,CAWRAGHNTGELFF,TGTGCCTGGAGAGCGGGGCATAACACCGGGGAGCTGTTTTTT
NA,TRBV9,TRBJ1-2,NA,CASSPRTEGSYTF,TGTGCCAGCAGCCCCCGGACGGAGGGTAGCTACACCTTC
NA,TRBV7-9,TRBJ1-6,TRBD1,CASSSTGGSPLHF,TGTGCCAGCAGCTCAACAGGGGGTTCACCCCTCCACTTT
NA,TRBV5-1,TRBJ2-7,TRBD2,CASGTGGPVYEQYF,TGCGCCAGCGGGACGGGAGGGCCGGTTTACGAGCAGTACTTC
NA,TRBV5-1,TRBJ1-3,NA,CASSLGGPGNTIYF,TGCGCCAGCAGCCTCGGGGGACCTGGAAACACCATATATTTT
NA,TRBV6-1,TRBJ2-7,TRBD2,CASRTSGSYEQYF,TGTGCCAGCAGGACTAGCGGCTCCTACGAGCAGTACTTC
NA,TRBV27,TRBJ1-5,TRBD1,CASSPRQGQVVQPQHF,TGTGCCAGCAGTCCTCGACAGGGTCAAGTCGTTCAGCCCCAGCATTTT
few,TRBV7-7,TRBJ2-7,NA,CASSLAVTGQGEQYF,TGTGCTAGCAGCTTAGCAGTGACAGGCCAAGGCGAGCAGTACTTC
NA,TRBV6-6,TRBJ1-4,NA,CASSYSLDREKLFF,TGTGCCAGCAGTTACTCTCTCGACAGGGAAAAACTGTTTTTT
NA,TRBV6-6,TRBJ1-5,NA,CASSSYGTLDTEPQHF,TGTGCCAGCAGTTCATACGGGACGCTGGATACCGAGCCCCAGCATTTT
NA,TRBV7-9,TRBJ2-7,NA,CASSHVLDRGEQYF,TGTGCCAGCAGTCACGTGCTTGACCGTGGCGAGCAGTACTTC